This TCR beta chain was sequenced for a study of early T cells in non-severe SARS-CoV-2 infection. This clonotype was seen a few times. TCRdb reprocessed the 5' RACE reads via MiXCR and lists one record per CDR3 protein. The table has 80,000 or so distinct CDR3 sequences, over 9% seen once. The sequencing used whole blood, collected at baseline. The receptor comes from an adult who was a healthcare worker with PCR-confirmed SARS-CoV-2 infection or an uninfected control (not recorded which).

CDR3: CASSPSSRNTEAFF. The CDR3 DNA reads TGTGCCAGCAGCCCGTCCAGCAGGAACACTGAAGCTTTCTTT. The chain joins TRBV11-2 to TRBJ1-1, with D unresolved. CDR3 length: 14 residues. V lost 5 bases and J 1 base, leaving 11 bases between the germline ends. Germline values: CDR1 SGHAT, CDR2 FQNNGV.